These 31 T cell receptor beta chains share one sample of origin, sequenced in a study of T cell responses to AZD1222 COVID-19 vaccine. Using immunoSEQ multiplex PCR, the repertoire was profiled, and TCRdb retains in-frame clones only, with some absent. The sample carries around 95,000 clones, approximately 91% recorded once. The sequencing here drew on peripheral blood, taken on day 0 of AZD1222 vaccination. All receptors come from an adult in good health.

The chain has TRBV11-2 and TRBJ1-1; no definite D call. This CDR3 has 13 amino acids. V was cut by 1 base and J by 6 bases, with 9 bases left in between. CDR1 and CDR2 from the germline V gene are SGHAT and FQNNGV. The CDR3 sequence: CASSLVRVAEAFF. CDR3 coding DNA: TGTGCCAGCAGCTTAGTGAGGGTGGCTGAAGCTTTCTTT.

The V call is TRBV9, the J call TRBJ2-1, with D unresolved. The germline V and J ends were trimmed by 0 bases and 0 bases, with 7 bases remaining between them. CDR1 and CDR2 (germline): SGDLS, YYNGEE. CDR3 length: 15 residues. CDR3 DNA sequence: TGTGCCAGCAGCGTAGCTTCGAGCTCCTACAATGAGCAGTTCTTC. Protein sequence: CASSVASSSYNEQFF.

The CDR3 DNA reads as TGTGCCAGCAGCCCCGGGACTAGATCCTACGAGCAGTACTTC. It specifies CASSPGTRSYEQYF. The chain links TRBV7-2 to TRBJ2-7; TRBD2 matches at 8 bases. The CDR3 totals 14 residues. Trimming cost V 5 bases and J 1 base; bases outside gene matches: 4. The germline CDR1 and CDR2 sequences are SGHTA and FQGNSA.

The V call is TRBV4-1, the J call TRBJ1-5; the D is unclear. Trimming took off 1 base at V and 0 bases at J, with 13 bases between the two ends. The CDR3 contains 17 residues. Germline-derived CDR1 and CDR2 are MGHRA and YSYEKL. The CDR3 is CASSQAAAEYSNQPQHF. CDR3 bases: TGCGCCAGCAGCCAAGCTGCGGCAGAGTATAGCAATCAGCCCCAGCATTTT.

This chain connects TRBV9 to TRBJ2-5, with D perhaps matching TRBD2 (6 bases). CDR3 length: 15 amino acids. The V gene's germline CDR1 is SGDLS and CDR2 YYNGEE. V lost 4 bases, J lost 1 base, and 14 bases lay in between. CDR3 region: CASSPRAGIQETQYF. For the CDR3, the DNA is TGTGCCAGCAGCCCCCGGGCGGGGATCCAAGAGACCCAGTACTTC.

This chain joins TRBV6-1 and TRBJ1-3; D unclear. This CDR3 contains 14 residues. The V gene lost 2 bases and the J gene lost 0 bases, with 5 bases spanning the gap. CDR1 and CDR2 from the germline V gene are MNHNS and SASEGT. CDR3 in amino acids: CASSENSSGNTIYF. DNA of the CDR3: TGTGCCAGCAGTGAAAATAGCTCTGGAAACACCATATATTTT.

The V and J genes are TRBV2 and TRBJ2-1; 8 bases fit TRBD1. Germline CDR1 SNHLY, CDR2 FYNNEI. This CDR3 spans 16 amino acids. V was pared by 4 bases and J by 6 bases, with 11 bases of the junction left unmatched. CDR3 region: CASSGVGQVVSNEQFF. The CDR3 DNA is TGTGCCAGCAGTGGAGTGGGACAGGTCGTTTCCAATGAGCAGTTCTTC.

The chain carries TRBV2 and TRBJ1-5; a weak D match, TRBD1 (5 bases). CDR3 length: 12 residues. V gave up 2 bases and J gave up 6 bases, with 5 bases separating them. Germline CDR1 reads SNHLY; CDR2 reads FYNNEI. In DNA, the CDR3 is TGTGCCAGCAGTGAACAGGGTCAGCCCCAGCATTTT. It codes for CASSEQGQPQHF.

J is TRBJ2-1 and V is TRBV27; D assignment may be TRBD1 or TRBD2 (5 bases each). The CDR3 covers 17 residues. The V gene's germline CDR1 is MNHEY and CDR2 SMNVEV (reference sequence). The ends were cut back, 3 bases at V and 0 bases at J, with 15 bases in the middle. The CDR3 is CASSFLGATGSYNEQFF. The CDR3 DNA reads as TGTGCCAGCAGTTTTCTCGGGGCGACCGGCTCCTACAATGAGCAGTTCTTC.

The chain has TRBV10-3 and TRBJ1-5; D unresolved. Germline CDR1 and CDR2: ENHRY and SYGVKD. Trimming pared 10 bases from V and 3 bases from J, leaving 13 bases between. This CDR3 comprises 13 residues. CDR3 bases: TGTGCCAGCCGAGCCAGTAACAATCAGCCCCAGCATTTT. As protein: CASRASNNQPQHF.

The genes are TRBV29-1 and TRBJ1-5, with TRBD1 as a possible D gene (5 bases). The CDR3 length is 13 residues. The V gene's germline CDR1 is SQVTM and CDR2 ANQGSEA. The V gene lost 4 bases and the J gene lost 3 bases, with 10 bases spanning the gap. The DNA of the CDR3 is TGCAGCGTTGGTCAGGGAGACAATCAGCCCCAGCATTTT. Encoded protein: CSVGQGDNQPQHF.

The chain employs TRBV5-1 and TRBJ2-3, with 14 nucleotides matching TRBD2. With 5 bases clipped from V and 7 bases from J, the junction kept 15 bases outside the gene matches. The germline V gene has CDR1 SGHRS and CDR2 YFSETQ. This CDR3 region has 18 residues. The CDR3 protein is CASRALPGLAGDRNTQYF. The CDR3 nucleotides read TGCGCCAGCAGAGCACTCCCGGGACTAGCGGGAGATAGGAATACGCAGTATTTT.

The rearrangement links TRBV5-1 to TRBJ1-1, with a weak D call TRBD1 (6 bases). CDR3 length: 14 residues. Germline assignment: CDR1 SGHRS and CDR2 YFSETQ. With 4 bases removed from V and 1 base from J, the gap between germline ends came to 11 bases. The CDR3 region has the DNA TGCGCCAGCAGCCCTAGGGGGGAGAACACTGAAGCTTTCTTT. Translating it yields CASSPRGENTEAFF.

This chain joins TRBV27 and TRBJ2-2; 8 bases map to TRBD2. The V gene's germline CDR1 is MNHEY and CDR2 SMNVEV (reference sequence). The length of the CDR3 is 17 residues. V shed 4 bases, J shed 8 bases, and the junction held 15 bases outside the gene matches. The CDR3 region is CASSSSGTRGPVGELFF. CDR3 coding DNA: TGTGCCAGCAGTTCTTCCGGGACTAGAGGACCTGTTGGGGAGCTGTTTTTT.

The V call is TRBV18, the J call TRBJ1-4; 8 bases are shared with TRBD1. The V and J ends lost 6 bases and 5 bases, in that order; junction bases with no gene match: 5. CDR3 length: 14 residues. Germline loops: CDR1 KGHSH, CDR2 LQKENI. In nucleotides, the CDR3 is TGTGCCAGCTCGGGACAGGCTCAAAATGAAAAACTGTTTTTT. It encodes CASSGQAQNEKLFF.

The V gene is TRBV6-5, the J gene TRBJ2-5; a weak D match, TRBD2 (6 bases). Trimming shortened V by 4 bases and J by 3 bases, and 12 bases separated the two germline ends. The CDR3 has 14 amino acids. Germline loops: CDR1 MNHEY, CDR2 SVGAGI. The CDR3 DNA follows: TGTGCCAGCAGTTCAGGCGGGGCTAAAGAGACCCAGTACTTC. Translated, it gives CASSSGGAKETQYF.

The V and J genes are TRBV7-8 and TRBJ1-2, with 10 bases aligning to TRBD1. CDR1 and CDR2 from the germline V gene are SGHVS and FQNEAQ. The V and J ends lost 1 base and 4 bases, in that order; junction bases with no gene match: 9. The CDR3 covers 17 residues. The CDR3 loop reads CASSLVLGGQGSYGYTF. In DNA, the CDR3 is TGTGCCAGCAGCTTAGTTCTAGGGGGACAGGGGAGCTATGGCTACACCTTC.

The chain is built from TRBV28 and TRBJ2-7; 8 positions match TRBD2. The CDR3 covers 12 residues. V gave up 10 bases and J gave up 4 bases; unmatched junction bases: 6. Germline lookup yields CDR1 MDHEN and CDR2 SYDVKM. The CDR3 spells CATIAGRYEQYF. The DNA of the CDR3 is TGTGCCACCATAGCGGGGCGATACGAGCAGTACTTC.

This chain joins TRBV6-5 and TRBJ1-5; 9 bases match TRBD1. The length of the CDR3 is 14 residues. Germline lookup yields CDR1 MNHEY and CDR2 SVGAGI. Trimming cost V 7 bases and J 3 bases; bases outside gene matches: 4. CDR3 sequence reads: CASKGQGFNQPQHF. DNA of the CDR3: TGTGCCAGCAAAGGACAGGGGTTCAATCAGCCCCAGCATTTT.

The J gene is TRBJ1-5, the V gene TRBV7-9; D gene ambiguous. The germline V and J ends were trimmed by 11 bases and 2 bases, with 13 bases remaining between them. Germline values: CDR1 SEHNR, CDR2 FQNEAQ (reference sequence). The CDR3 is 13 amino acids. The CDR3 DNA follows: TGTGCCGTGCGCGAGGGAGGCAATCAGCCCCAGCATTTT. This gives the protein CAVREGGNQPQHF.

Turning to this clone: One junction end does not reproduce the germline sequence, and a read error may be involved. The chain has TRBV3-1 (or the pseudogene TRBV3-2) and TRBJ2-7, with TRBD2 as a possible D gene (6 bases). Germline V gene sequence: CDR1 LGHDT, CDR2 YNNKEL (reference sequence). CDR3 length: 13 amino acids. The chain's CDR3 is CASSPGGSGPKGF. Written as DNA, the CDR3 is TGTGCCAGCAGCCCCGGGGGTAGCGGCCCGAAGGGGTTC.

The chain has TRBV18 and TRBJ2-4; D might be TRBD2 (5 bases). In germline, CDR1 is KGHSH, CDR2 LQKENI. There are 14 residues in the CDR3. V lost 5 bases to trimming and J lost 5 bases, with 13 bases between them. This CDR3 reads CASSTASGENIQYF. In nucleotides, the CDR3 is TGTGCCAGCTCAACGGCCTCCGGGGAAAACATTCAGTACTTC.

In DNA, the CDR3 is TGTGCCAGCAGTCTCCCGGGGCAGCCCCAGCATTTT. Residues: CASSLPGQPQHF. This sequence joins TRBV28 and TRBJ1-5; D gene uncertain. The CDR3 is 12 amino acids. V shed 5 bases and J shed 7 bases, with 9 bases lying between them. Germline-derived CDR1 and CDR2 are MDHEN and SYDVKM.

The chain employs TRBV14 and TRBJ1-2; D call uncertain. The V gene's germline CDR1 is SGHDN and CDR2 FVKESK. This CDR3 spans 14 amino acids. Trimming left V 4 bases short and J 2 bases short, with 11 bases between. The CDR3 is CASSPGRGNYGYTF. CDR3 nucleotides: TGTGCCAGCAGCCCGGGAAGAGGGAACTATGGCTACACCTTC. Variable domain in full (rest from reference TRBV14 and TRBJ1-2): EAGVTQFPSHSVIEKGQTVTLRCDPISGHDNLYWYRRVMGKEIKFLLHFVKESKQDESGMPNNRFLAERTGGTYSTLKVQPAELEDSGVYFCASSPGRGNYGYTFGSGTRLTVV.

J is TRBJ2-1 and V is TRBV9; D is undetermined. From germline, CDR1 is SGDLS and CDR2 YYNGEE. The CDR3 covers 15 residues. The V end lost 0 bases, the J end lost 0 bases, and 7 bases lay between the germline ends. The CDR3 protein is CASSVGAYSYNEQFF. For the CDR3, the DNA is TGTGCCAGCAGCGTAGGGGCCTACTCCTACAATGAGCAGTTCTTC.

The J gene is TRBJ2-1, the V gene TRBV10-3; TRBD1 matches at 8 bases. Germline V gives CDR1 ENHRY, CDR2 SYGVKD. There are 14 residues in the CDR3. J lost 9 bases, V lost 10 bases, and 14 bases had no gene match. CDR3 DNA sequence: TGTGCCACTGCCTCGGACAGGGTTGAGGTTGAGCAGTTCTTC. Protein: CATASDRVEVEQFF.

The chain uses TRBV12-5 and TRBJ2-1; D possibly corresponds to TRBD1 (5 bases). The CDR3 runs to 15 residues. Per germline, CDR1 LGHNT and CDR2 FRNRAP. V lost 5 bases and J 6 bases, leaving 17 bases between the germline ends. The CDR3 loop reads CASGPTPDRPNEQFF. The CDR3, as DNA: TGTGCTAGTGGTCCCACTCCCGACAGACCCAATGAGCAGTTCTTC.

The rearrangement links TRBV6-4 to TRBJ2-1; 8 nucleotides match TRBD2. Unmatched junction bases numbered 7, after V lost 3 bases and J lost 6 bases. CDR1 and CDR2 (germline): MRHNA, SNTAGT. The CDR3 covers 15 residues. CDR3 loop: CASSESGSAPNEQFF. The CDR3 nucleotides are TGTGCCAGCAGTGAGAGCGGGAGTGCCCCCAATGAGCAGTTCTTC.

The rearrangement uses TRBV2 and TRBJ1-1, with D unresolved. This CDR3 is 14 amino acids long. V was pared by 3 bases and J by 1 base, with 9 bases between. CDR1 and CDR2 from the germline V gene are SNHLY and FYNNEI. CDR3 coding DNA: TGTGCCAGCAGTGAGCTTGGGGAGAACACTGAAGCTTTCTTT. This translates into CASSELGENTEAFF. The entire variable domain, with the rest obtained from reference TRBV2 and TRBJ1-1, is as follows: EPEVTQTPSHQVTQMGQEVILRCVPISNHLYFYWYRQILGQKVEFLVSFYNNEISEKSEIFDDQFSVERPDGSNFTLKIRSTKLEDSAMYFCASSELGENTEAFFGQGTRLTVV.

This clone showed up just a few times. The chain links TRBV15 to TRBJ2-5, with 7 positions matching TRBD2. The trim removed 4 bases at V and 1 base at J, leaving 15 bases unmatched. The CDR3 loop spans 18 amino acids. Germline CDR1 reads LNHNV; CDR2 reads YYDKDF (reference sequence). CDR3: CATSTRLRASGAQETQYF. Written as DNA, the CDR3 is TGTGCCACCAGCACCCGCCTCCGGGCTAGCGGAGCCCAAGAGACCCAGTACTTC.

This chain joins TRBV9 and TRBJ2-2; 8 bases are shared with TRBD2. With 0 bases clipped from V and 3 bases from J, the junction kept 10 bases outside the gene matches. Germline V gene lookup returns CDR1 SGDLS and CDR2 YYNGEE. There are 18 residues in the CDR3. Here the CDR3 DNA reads TGTGCCAGCAGCGTAGGGGTCGGGAGCGGGAGTGACACCGGGGAGCTGTTTTTT. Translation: CASSVGVGSGSDTGELFF.